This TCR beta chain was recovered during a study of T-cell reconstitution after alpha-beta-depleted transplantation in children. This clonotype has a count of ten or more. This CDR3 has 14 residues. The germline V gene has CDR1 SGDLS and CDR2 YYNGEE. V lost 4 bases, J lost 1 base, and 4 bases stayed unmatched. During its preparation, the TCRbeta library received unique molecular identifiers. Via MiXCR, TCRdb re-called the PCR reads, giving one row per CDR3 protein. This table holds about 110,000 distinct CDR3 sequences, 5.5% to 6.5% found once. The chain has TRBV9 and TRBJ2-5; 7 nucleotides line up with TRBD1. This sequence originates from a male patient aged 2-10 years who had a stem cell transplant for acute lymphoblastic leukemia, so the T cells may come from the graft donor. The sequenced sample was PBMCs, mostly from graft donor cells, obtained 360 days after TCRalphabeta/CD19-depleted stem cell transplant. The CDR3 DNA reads TGTGCCAGCAGCCCTCGGGACAGCCAAGAGACCCAGTACTTC. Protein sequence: CASSPRDSQETQYF.